One T cell receptor (beta chain) is described in this entry. This clonotype was observed a few times. Its antigen is currently not known. Base quality data are lacking; no much larger clone is found one base away. Library preparation used multiplex PCR. The sequencer was an Illumina HiSeq 4000. To build TCR beta libraries, CDR3 regions were amplified by Arm-PCR using iRepertoire HTBI primers. Gel purification was performed on PCR products prior to sequencing. Processing in the source paper ran as follows. A total of fewer than 80 TRBV and under 15 TRBJ segments were identified across samples and were used for gene usage analysis of CDR3 amino acid clonotypes. COPE and FqMerger were used to merge the filtered high-quality paired reads into contigs. BLAST was used to align contigs to IMGT TRBV, TRBD and TRBJ reference genes, and CDR3 was defined according to IMGT. Clonotypes above 0.1% frequency were classified as highly expanded clones. Shannon entropy served as the measure of repertoire diversity, while the Gini coefficient captured V-J evenness. A clonotype was considered public if more than one individual shared it. TCRdb reprocessed the public reads (quality trimming at Q25 with fastp, clone calling with MiXCR) and kept in-frame beta chains. Every entry covers one CDR3 protein and lists the most common genes and DNA from its rows. What appears here as the V and J calls and clone size reflects TCRdb's work, not the paper's. This sample comprises a few hundred thousand distinct CDR3 sequences, around 20% of them detected only once. The leading ten clones occupy around 13% of the sample.

This specimen belongs to a study of regulatory T cells in long-lasting Graves disease (dated by TCRdb to the early 2020s). Some background on the complete study: Patients with newly diagnosed Graves' disease had been on antithyroid drugs for under 3 months. Persistent Graves' disease patients were compared with newly diagnosed Graves' disease patients by peripheral blood TCR sequencing and RNA sequencing. The study was registered as a clinical trial and conducted in China. A total of about 33 samples underwent TCR sequencing: around 13 from persistent and approximately 20 from newly diagnosed Graves' disease patients. Study-wide conclusions, independent of this receptor: More public clonotypes were shared among persistent patients (under 3,000) than among newly diagnosed patients (966). TRBV28, TRBJ1-2 and TRBJ2-5 were preferentially used in persistent disease, while TRBV20-1 and TRBJ2-1 were favored in newly diagnosed disease. Lower TCR Shannon entropy and fewer highly expanded clones were observed in persistent Graves' disease patients than in newly diagnosed patients, which suggested clonal expansion. Only peripheral blood was studied, because thyroid tissue, the primary lesion, was inaccessible. Sequencing and analysis were restricted to the TCR beta chain. As a limitation, the authors acknowledged that the small sample size may reduce accuracy.

What the time point label conveys for this sample: newly diagnosed GD, antithyroid drugs for less than 3 months. For both TCR sequencing and RNA sequencing, RNA was extracted from PBMCs in TRIzol. Graves' disease was diagnosed according to American Thyroid Association guidelines. Recruitment of patients was carried out at an endocrinology department in Xi'an, China. Each patient gave roughly 8.4 milliliters of peripheral blood, collected in an EDTA anticoagulant tube. PBMCs were isolated by Ficoll Paque Plus density gradient separation without further T cell sorting. An Agilent 2100 Bioanalyzer and agarose gel were used to assess RNA quality, and a NanoDrop 2000 was used to measure RNA concentration. V and J lose 2 bases and 6 bases, and a span of 11 bases separates them. Via the germline V gene, CDR1 is KGHSY and CDR2 FQNENV. The CDR3 sequence holds 14 residues, the cysteine and phenylalanine included. Only CDR3 DNA remains: 42 bases, in frame from the first base.

The source of this sequence is a female donor with Graves disease. The rearrangement combines TRBV16 with TRBJ1-5; no D segment can be confidently identified. The starting material was peripheral blood mononuclear cells (PBMCs), obtained at new diagnosis, from a patient treated with antithyroid drugs. CDR3 reads: CASSQGLEGQPQHF. The nucleotide sequence reads as follows: TGTGCCAGCAGCCAAGGACTTGAGGGTCAGCCCCAGCATTTT. Outside the CDR3, residues come from the reference TRBV16 and TRBJ1-5 proteins, so the full variable domain is: GEEVAQTPKHLVRGEGQKAKLYCAPIKGHSYVFWYQQVLKNEFKFLISFQNENVFDETGMPKERFSAKCLPNSPCSLEIQATKLEDSAVYFCASSQGLEGQPQHFGDGTRLSIL.